The 14 T cell receptor beta chains below all came from one sample that was sequenced in a study of shared clonotypes between healthy human individuals. The method was immunoSEQ multiplex PCR; TCRdb's version includes in-frame clones alone and lacks a portion of them. The sample carries 200,000 to 250,000 clones, 65% recorded once. The sample consisted of memory CD4+ T cells sorted from blood. Subset of the sample: CD45RA-negative fraction. The receptors derive from a young man in good health.

The chain has TRBV7-6 and TRBJ2-3, with D tentatively TRBD1 (6 bases). The CDR3 length is 15 residues. Germline CDR1 and CDR2: SGHVS and FNYEAQ. Trimming took off 8 bases at V and 2 bases at J, with 17 bases between the two ends. The CDR3 sequence: CASSRTETSTDTQYF. In nucleotides, the CDR3 is TGTGCCAGCTCACGGACAGAGACATCCACAGATACGCAGTATTTT.

The chain employs TRBV6-1 and TRBJ1-2; 10 bases map to TRBD1. This CDR3 has 13 amino acids. Germline values: CDR1 MNHNS, CDR2 SASEGT. Germline trimming cut 6 bases from V and 4 bases from J; bases unmatched to any gene: 2. CDR3 protein: CASRTGGGYGYTF. The CDR3 nucleotides read TGTGCCAGCAGGACAGGGGGCGGCTATGGCTACACCTTC.

The CDR3 reads CASSLSGLINYGYTF. As DNA, the CDR3 is TGTGCCAGCAGCTTATCAGGATTAATTAACTATGGCTACACCTTC. V usage is TRBV13 and J usage is TRBJ1-2; D gene unclear. The CDR3 runs 15 residues. The germline V and J ends were trimmed by 2 bases and 1 base, with 11 bases remaining between them. Germline V lookup: CDR1 PRHDT, CDR2 FYEKMQ (reference sequence).

This rearrangement joins TRBV5-4 to TRBJ2-5; 10 bases are shared with TRBD2. Germline assignment: CDR1 SGHNT and CDR2 YYREEE (reference sequence). J lost 5 bases, V lost 4 bases, and 8 bases had no gene match. The CDR3 extends over 15 amino acids. The CDR3 DNA reads as TGTGCCAGCAGCACCCTCCTAGCGGGAGCTGAGACCCAGTACTTC. Its translation: CASSTLLAGAETQYF.

This sequence joins TRBV7-3 and TRBJ2-7; 10 bases are a match to TRBD2. J lost 1 base, V lost 6 bases, and 6 bases had no gene match. The CDR3 is 15 residues long. Germline loops: CDR1 SGHTA, CDR2 FQGTGA. The CDR3 sequence: CASSLSGRSSYEQYF. Here the CDR3 DNA reads TGTGCCAGCAGTCTTAGCGGGAGGTCTTCCTACGAGCAGTACTTC.

The table lists this clone with a few counts. The chain has TRBV28 and TRBJ2-5, with D possibly TRBD2 on 5 matching bases. This CDR3 comprises 16 residues. Deletions cut 5 bases from V and 7 bases from J, with 23 bases between. Germline V CDR1 and CDR2: MDHEN, SYDVKM. This CDR3 is CASSPPPGYAWGTQYF. The CDR3 DNA is TGTGCCAGCAGTCCTCCCCCGGGATACGCCTGGGGGACCCAGTACTTC.

This clone has only a few counts. The chain recombines TRBV2 with TRBJ2-3; D gene ambiguous. V lost 3 bases and J lost 5, with 12 bases in between. Germline assignment: CDR1 SNHLY and CDR2 FYNNEI. CDR3 size: 14 residues. CDR3 amino acids: CASSEAGVQDTQYF. The CDR3 nucleotides read TGTGCCAGCAGTGAGGCAGGAGTACAAGATACGCAGTATTTT.

There are a few counts of this clone. The gene calls are TRBV7-2 and TRBJ2-1; 15 nucleotides agree with TRBD2. Germline CDR1 is SGHTA and CDR2 is FQGNSA. V lost 2 bases, J lost 7 bases, and 9 bases stayed unmatched. This CDR3 contains 18 residues. CDR3 nucleotides: TGTGCCAGCAGCTTATTGAGGACTAGCGGGAGGGCAACGAATGAGCAGTTCTTC. Translation: CASSLLRTSGRATNEQFF.

The J gene is TRBJ1-4, the V gene TRBV15, with D unclear. Germline V gene lookup returns CDR1 LNHNV and CDR2 YYDKDF (reference sequence). The CDR3 spans 12 residues. Trimming took off 3 bases at V and 13 bases at J, with 12 bases between the two ends. The CDR3 DNA sequence: TGTGCCACCAGCAGCCCCAAGGGTACACTGTTTTTT. Protein sequence: CATSSPKGTLFF.

This clone was seen ten or more times. CDR3 region: CASVARETQYF. The CDR3 bases are TGTGCCAGCGTCGCTCGGGAGACCCAGTACTTC. The J gene is TRBJ2-5, the V gene TRBV7-8, with no clear D. V lost 8 bases, J lost 5 bases, and 9 bases lay in between. CDR1 SGHVS and CDR2 FQNEAQ come from the germline V gene. The CDR3 is 11 amino acids.

The chain carries TRBV5-5 and TRBJ2-7; TRBD1 matches at 7 bases. The CDR3 has 17 amino acids. The J segment lost 7 bases and the V segment lost 4 bases, leaving 20 bases of the junction unmatched. CDR1 and CDR2 (germline): SGHKS, YYEKEE (reference sequence). CDR3 nucleotide sequence: TGTGCCAGCAGCCCTCCACCCGTCGGGACAGTGGTGTGGGAGCAGTACTTC. Translating gives CASSPPPVGTVVWEQYF.

Turning to this clone: At one of its ends the junction is not consistent with the germline gene, which may arise from a read error. The chain recombines TRBV28 with TRBJ1-5; 9 bases agree with TRBD1. The CDR3 covers 17 residues. Germline-derived CDR1 and CDR2 are MDHEN and SYDVKM. DNA of the CDR3: TGTGCCAGCTACGCCTCCCAGGGACAGGGTAGCTATCAGCCCCAGCATTTT. It codes for CASYASQGQGSYQPQHF. Using reference TRBV28 and TRBJ1-5 for the parts outside the CDR3, the full variable domain is DVKVTQSSRYLVKRTGEKVFLECVQDMDHENMFWYRQDPGLGLRLIYFSYDVKMKEKGDIPEGYSVSREKKERFSLILESASTNQTSMYLCASYASQGQGSYQPQHFGDGTRLSIL.

V gene TRBV6-4 combines with J gene TRBJ2-4; TRBD2 matches 11 bases. In germline, CDR1 is MRHNA, CDR2 SNTAGT. The CDR3 runs 20 residues. V lost 0 bases to trimming and J lost 0 bases; unmatched junction nucleotides: 10. CDR3 DNA: TGTGCCAGCAGTGACTCGAGTCGGACTAGCGGGCTGGGAGCCAAAAACATTCAGTACTTC. Its protein product is CASSDSSRTSGLGAKNIQYF.

The CDR3 region is CASSLVPWGDTQYF. For the CDR3, the DNA is TGCGCCAGCAGCTTGGTTCCGTGGGGAGATACGCAGTATTTT. V gene TRBV5-1 combines with J gene TRBJ2-3; no clear D. Germline CDR1 SGHRS, CDR2 YFSETQ. CDR3 length: 14 residues. The ends were cut back, 0 bases at V and 5 bases at J, with 10 bases in the middle.